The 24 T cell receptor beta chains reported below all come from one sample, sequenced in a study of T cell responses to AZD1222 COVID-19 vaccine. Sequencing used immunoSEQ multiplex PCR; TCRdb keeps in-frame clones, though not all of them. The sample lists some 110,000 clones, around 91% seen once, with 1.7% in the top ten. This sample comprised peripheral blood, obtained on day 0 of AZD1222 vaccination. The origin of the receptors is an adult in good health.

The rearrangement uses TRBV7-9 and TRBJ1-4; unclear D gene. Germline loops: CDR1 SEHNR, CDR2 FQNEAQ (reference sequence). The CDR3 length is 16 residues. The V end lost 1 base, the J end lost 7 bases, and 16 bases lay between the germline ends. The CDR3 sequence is CASSLGRNRRGEKLFF. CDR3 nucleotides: TGTGCCAGCAGCTTAGGACGTAACCGTCGTGGTGAAAAACTGTTTTTT. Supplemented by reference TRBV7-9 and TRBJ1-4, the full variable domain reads DTGVSQNPRHKITKRGQNVTFRCDPISEHNRLYWYRQTLGQGPEFLTYFQNEAQLEKSRLLSDRFSAERPKGSFSTLEIQRTEQGDSAMYLCASSLGRNRRGEKLFFGSGTQLSVL.

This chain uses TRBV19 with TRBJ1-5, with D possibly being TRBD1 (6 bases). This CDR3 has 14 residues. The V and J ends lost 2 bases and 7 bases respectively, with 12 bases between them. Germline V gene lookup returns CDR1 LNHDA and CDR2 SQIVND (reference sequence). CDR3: CASSISSGDQPQHF. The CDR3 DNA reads TGTGCCAGTAGTATATCTTCAGGGGACCAGCCCCAGCATTTT.

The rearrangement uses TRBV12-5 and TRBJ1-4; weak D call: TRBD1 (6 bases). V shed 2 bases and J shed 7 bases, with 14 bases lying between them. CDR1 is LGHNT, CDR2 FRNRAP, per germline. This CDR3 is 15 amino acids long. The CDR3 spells CASGLKGEFGEKLFF. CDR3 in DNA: TGTGCTAGTGGTTTGAAGGGGGAATTTGGTGAAAAACTGTTTTTT.

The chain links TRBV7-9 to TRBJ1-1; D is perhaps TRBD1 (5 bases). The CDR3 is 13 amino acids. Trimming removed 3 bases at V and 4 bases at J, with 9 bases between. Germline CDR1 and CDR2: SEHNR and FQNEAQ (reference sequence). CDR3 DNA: TGTGCCAGCAGCTTTCGGGGGACCACTGAAGCTTTCTTT. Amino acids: CASSFRGTTEAFF. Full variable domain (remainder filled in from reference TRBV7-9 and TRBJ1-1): DTGVSQNPRHKITKRGQNVTFRCDPISEHNRLYWYRQTLGQGPEFLTYFQNEAQLEKSRLLSDRFSAERPKGSFSTLEIQRTEQGDSAMYLCASSFRGTTEAFFGQGTRLTVV.

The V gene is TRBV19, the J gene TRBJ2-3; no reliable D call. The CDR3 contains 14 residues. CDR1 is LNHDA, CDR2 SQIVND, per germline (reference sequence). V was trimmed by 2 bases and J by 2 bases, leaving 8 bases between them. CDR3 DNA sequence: TGTGCCAGTAGTATAAGTCTTTTCACAGATACGCAGTATTTT. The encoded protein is CASSISLFTDTQYF.

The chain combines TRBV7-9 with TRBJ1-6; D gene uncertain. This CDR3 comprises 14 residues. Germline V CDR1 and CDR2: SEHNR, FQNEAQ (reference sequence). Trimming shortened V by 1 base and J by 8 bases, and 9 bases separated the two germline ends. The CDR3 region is CASSLDAPDSPLHF. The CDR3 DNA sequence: TGTGCCAGCAGCTTAGACGCCCCTGATTCACCCCTCCACTTT.

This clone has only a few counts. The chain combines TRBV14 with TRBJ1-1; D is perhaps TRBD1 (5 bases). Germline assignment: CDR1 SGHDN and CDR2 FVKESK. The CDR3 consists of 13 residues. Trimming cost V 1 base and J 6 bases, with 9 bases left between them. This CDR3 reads CASSQVWDSEAFF. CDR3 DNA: TGTGCCAGCAGCCAAGTTTGGGACTCTGAAGCTTTCTTT.

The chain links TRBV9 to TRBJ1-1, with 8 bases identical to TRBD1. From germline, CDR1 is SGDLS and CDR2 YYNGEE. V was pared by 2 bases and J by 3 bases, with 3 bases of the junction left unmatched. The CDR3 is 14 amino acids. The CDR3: CASSVLDRDTEAFF. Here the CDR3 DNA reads TGTGCCAGCAGCGTCTTGGACAGGGACACTGAAGCTTTCTTT.

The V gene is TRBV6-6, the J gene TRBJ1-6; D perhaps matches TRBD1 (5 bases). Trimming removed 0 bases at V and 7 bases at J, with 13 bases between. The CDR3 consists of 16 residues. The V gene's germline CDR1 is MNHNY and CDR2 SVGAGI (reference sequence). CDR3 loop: CASSYSEGNRNSPLHF. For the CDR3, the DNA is TGTGCCAGCAGTTACTCAGAGGGGAATAGGAATTCACCCCTCCACTTT.

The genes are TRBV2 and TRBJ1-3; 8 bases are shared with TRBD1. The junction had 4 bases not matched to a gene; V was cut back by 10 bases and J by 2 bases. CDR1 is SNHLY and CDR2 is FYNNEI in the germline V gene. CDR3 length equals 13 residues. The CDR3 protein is CAIPDRAGNTIYF. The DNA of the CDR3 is TGTGCCATCCCGGACAGGGCTGGAAACACCATATATTTT.

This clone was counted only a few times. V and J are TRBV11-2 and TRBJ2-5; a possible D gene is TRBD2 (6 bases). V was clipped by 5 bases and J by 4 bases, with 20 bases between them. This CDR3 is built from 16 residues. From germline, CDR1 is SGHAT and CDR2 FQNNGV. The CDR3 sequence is CASSLTPGGARETQYF. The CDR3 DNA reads TGTGCCAGCAGCCTAACCCCCGGAGGGGCTCGAGAGACCCAGTACTTC. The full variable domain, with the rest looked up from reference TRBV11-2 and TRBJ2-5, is EAGVAQSPRYKIIEKRQSVAFWCNPISGHATLYWYQQILGQGPKLLIQFQNNGVVDDSQLPKDRFSAERLKGVDSTLKIQPAKLEDSAVYLCASSLTPGGARETQYFGPGTRLLVL.

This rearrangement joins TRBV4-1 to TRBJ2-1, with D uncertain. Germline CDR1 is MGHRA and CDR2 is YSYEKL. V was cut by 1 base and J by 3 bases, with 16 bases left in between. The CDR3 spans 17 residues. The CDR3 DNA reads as TGCGCCAGCAGCCAAGGACACCCGAGGAGCCTCTACAATGAGCAGTTCTTC. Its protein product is CASSQGHPRSLYNEQFF.

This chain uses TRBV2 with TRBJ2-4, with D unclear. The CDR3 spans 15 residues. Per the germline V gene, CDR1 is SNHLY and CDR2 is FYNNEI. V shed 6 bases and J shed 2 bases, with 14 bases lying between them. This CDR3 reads CASSPAGLSKNIQYF. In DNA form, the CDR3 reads TGTGCCAGCAGCCCCGCAGGCCTGTCCAAAAACATTCAGTACTTC.

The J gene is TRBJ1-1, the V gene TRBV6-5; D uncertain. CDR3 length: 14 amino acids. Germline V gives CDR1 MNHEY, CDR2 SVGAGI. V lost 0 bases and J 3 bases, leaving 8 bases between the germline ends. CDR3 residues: CASSYSAQDTEAFF. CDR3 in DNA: TGTGCCAGCAGTTACTCGGCTCAGGACACTGAAGCTTTCTTT.

The CDR3 loop is CASSLVGGNGYTF. The CDR3 region has the DNA TGTGCCAGCAGCCTCGTCGGGGGGAATGGCTACACCTTC. This chain uses TRBV28 with TRBJ1-2, with a weak D call TRBD1 (5 bases). Germline CDR1 and CDR2: MDHEN and SYDVKM. The CDR3 has 13 amino acids. Trimming removed 6 bases from V and 6 bases from J, with 14 bases in between.

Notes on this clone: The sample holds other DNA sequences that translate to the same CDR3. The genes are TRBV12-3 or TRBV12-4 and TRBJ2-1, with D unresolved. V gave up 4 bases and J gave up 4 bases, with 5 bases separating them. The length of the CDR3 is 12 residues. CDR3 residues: CASSSQYNEQFF. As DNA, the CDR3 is TGTGCCAGCAGTTCCCAGTACAATGAGCAGTTCTTC.

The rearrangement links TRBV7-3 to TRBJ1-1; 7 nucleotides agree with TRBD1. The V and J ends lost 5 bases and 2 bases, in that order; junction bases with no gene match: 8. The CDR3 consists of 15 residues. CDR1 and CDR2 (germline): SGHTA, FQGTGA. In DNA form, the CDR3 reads TGTGCCAGCAGCGTATCGGGACAGCTAAACACTGAAGCTTTCTTT. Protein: CASSVSGQLNTEAFF.

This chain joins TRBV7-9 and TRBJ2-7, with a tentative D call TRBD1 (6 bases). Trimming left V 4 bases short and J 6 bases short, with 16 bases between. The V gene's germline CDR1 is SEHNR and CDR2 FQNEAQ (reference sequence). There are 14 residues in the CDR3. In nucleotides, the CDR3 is TGTGCCAGCAGCTCTACAGGGTATTTGGGCGAGCAGTACTTC. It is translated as CASSSTGYLGEQYF.

The CDR3 bases are TGTGCCAGCAGCAGGGACAGGGTCAATCAGCCCCAGCATTTT. This codes for CASSRDRVNQPQHF. This chain joins TRBV7-2 and TRBJ1-5, with 9 bases identical to TRBD1. With 5 bases clipped from V and 3 bases from J, the junction kept 2 bases outside the gene matches. This CDR3 is 14 amino acids long. In germline, CDR1 is SGHTA, CDR2 FQGNSA.

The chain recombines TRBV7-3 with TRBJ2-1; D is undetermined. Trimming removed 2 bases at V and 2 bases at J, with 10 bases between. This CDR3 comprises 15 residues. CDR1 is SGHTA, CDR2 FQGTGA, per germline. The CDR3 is CASSLSRGTYNEQFF. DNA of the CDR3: TGTGCCAGCAGCTTATCCCGCGGTACCTACAATGAGCAGTTCTTC.

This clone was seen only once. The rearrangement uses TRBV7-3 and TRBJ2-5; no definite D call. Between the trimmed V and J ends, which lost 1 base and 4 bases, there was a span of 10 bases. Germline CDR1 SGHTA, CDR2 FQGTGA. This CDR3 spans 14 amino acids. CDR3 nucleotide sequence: TGTGCCAGCAGCTTAAGGCGAACGAGAGAGACCCAGTACTTC. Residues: CASSLRRTRETQYF.

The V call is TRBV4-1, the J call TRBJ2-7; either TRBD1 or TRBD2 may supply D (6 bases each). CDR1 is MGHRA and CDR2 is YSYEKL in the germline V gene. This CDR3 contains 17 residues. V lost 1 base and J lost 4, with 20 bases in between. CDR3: CASSQAHTGGTDYEQYF. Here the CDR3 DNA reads TGCGCCAGCAGCCAAGCCCACACCGGGGGCACTGATTACGAGCAGTACTTC.

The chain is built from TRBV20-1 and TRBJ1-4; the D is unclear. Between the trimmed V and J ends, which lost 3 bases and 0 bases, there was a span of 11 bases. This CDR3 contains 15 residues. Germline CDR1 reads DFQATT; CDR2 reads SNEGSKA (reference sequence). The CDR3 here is CSASSAVATNEKLFF. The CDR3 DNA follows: TGCAGTGCTAGTAGTGCAGTTGCAACTAATGAAAAACTGTTTTTT.

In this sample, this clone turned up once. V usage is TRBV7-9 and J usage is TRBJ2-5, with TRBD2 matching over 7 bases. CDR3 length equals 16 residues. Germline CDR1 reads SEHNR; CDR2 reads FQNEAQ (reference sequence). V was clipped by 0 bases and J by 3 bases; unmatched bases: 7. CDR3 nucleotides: TGTGCCAGCAGCTTAGCGAGCCCTAGCGGTAAAGAGACCCAGTACTTC. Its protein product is CASSLASPSGKETQYF.